The rows below give T cell receptor beta chains drawn from one sample of a study of response to subunit inactivated influenza vaccine. TCRdb fed the RT-PCR reads into MiXCR, producing one record per CDR3 protein. This table holds hundreds of thousands of distinct CDR3 sequences, about 15% found once. This specimen consisted of PBMCs from blood, obtained roughly 2 weeks before vaccination. The receptors shown here come from a man between 45 and 60 years old who received an inactivated influenza vaccine. The CDR3 runs from the conserved cysteine through the conserved F or W. D genes are given only for firm matches. Some rows mark clone size as missing; the rest say once, few, many or name a class of expanded clone.

V	J	D	size	DNA	CDR3
TRBV5-1	TRBJ2-6	.	few	TGCGCCAGCAGCTTGGTAGTGGGACCTGGGGCCAACGTCCTGACTTTC	CASSLVVGPGANVLTF
TRBV6-5	TRBJ1-5	.	few	TGTGCCAGCAGTTACTCCCCAGGAACGGGGCAGCCCCAGCATTTT	CASSYSPGTGQPQHF
TRBV6-1	TRBJ2-1	TRBD1	.	TGTGCCACCCGAACCGGGACAGGGAAAATGAATGAGCAGTTCTTC	CATRTGTGKMNEQFF
TRBV20-1	TRBJ2-1	.	.	TGCAGTGCTAGAGACTCGGGGAGAGGGACATACAATGAGCAGTTCTTC	CSARDSGRGTYNEQFF
TRBV3-1	TRBJ2-2	.	.	TGTGCCAGCAGCCAAGGGCAGGGTGTCCGGACCGGGGAGCTGTTTTTT	CASSQGQGVRTGELFF
TRBV9	TRBJ1-1	TRBD1	.	TGTGCCAGCAGCGCGGGACAGGTGAACACTGAAGCTTTCTTT	CASSAGQVNTEAFF
TRBV28	TRBJ2-5	TRBD1	.	TGTGCCAGCAGTCCCGGGACAGTTTCGGGAGAGACCCAGTACTTC	CASSPGTVSGETQYF
TRBV20-1	TRBJ2-5	.	few	TGCAGTGCTAGTTTACCGTGGAGGTCAGAGACCCAGTACTTC	CSASLPWRSETQYF
TRBV4-3	TRBJ2-5	TRBD1	few	TGCGCCAGCAGCCAAGATCCCTCCGGGACAGCACAAGAGACCCAGTACTTC	CASSQDPSGTAQETQYF
TRBV7-2	TRBJ2-3	TRBD2	.	TGTGCCAGCAGCTTTCCCCGGTCCCCAGGCGCGGGAGGAAGGGCTAGCCCGGCAGATACGCAGTATTTT	CASSFPRSPGAGGRASPADTQYF
TRBV7-9	TRBJ2-1	TRBD2	.	TGTGCCAGCAGCCGGGGGGACCTGGGTCACAATGAGCAGTTCTTC	CASSRGDLGHNEQFF
TRBV7-9	TRBJ2-3	.	.	TGTGCCAGCAGCTTAGCCCAGGGCGGTGACACAGATACGCAGTATTTT	CASSLAQGGDTDTQYF
TRBV2	TRBJ2-4	.	few	TGTGCCAGCAGTGGGAGACAGGCGACTGGGGCGGCCTTC	CASSGRQATGAAF
TRBV29-1	TRBJ1-2	TRBD1	few	TGCAGCGTTGACCCGGGACAGTCCTATGGCTACACCTTC	CSVDPGQSYGYTF
TRBV29-1	TRBJ2-7	TRBD1	many	TGCAGCGCCGGGACAGGGGCAGGGGAGCAGTACTTC	CSAGTGAGEQYF
TRBV6-2/TRBV6-3	TRBJ2-1	.	.	TGTGCCAGCAGTTACTCGGAGTGGGGTAACCTCTACAATGAGCAGTTCTTC	CASSYSEWGNLYNEQFF
TRBV6-5	TRBJ1-1	.	few	TGTGCCAGCAGTTACCAAGACAGGAACACTGAAGCTTTCTTT	CASSYQDRNTEAFF
TRBV6-1	TRBJ2-7	.	few	TGTGCCAGCAGCGACGCTTGGTGGTCCGCGCAGTACTTC	CASSDAWWSAQYF
TRBV28	TRBJ1-1	.	few	TGTGCCAGCAGTCACGGGTCCCTGGCGGTAACTGAAGCTTTCTTT	CASSHGSLAVTEAFF
TRBV6-6	TRBJ2-2	.	few	TGTGCCAGCAGGGGGGGCCACACCGGGGAGCTGTTTTTT	CASRGGHTGELFF
TRBV24-1	TRBJ1-5	.	.	TGTGCCACCAGTGGGCAGAGCAATCAGCCCCAGCATTTT	CATSGQSNQPQHF
TRBV2	TRBJ2-2	TRBD2	few	TGTGCCAGCAGTGGGGGACTAGCGAGGCAACATGTCGGGGAGCTGTTTTTT	CASSGGLARQHVGELFF
TRBV12-3/TRBV12-4	TRBJ1-5	.	many	TGTGCCAGCAGTTTGTCCGGGTTCAGCAATCAGCCCCAGCATTTT	CASSLSGFSNQPQHF
TRBV5-1	TRBJ2-7	.	.	TGCGCCAGCAGCTTGAACAGGAACTCCTACGAGCAGTACTTC	CASSLNRNSYEQYF
TRBV29-1	TRBJ2-2	.	few	TGCAGCGTTTTCGCCTTGGACACCGGGGAGCTGTTTTTT	CSVFALDTGELFF
TRBV10-3	TRBJ2-5	.	few	TGTGCCACTTCAGACCGGTCTGGGGGTGAGACCCAGTACTTC	CATSDRSGGETQYF
TRBV5-1	TRBJ1-3	.	few	TGCGCCAGCAGCAACGGGGGGAGATCTGGAAACACCATATATTTT	CASSNGGRSGNTIYF
TRBV7-9	TRBJ1-6	.	.	TGTGCCAGCAGCTTAGGGCAGCTATATAATTCACCCCTCCACTTT	CASSLGQLYNSPLHF
TRBV7-8	TRBJ2-5	TRBD2	many	TGTGCCAGCAGCCTCGGACTAGTCCAAGAGACCCAGTACTTC	CASSLGLVQETQYF
TRBV6-1	TRBJ2-1	TRBD1	.	TGTGCCAGCAGTGTTGACAGGGACCCGAGTTTTGGGCAGTTCTTC	CASSVDRDPSFGQFF
TRBV28	TRBJ2-7	.	few	TGTGCCAGCAGGGGGGGATTGGGACGCACCTACGAGCAGTACTTC	CASRGGLGRTYEQYF
TRBV30	TRBJ2-7	.	.	TGTGCCTGGAGAGGAGGGGTCGAGCAGTACTTC	CAWRGGVEQYF
TRBV5-1	TRBJ2-1	TRBD1	many	TGCGCCAGCAGCTTGGGACAGGGTAAGGGTGAGCAGTTCTTC	CASSLGQGKGEQFF
TRBV29-1	TRBJ2-1	TRBD2	many	TGCAGCGCAGAACTAGCGAGAGGGGAGCAGTTCTTC	CSAELARGEQFF
TRBV7-2	TRBJ1-2	.	many	TGTGCCAGCAGCCCGCCGGGACGCCCCTACACCTTC	CASSPPGRPYTF
TRBV2	TRBJ1-6	.	once	TGTGCCAGCAGTGAAGCGTGGGGGTATAATTCACCCCTCCACTTT	CASSEAWGYNSPLHF
TRBV6-1	TRBJ2-5	.	many	TGTGCCAGCAGTGAAGTTGGGGGTGGAGAGACCCAGTACTTC	CASSEVGGGETQYF
TRBV2	TRBJ1-2	.	few	TGTGCCAGCAGAGCGACAGTGAGCGATGGCTACACCTTC	CASRATVSDGYTF
TRBV4-3	TRBJ2-7	.	.	TGCGCCAGCAGCCAAGATGGAGCGGCCAGTTACTGGGACGAGCAGTACTTC	CASSQDGAASYWDEQYF
TRBV3-1	TRBJ2-5	.	few	TGTGCCAGCAGCCAAGTTCCAGGGAGACAAGAGACCCAGTACTTC	CASSQVPGRQETQYF
TRBV11-2	TRBJ2-3	.	.	TGTGCCAGCAGCCCCCAGGGGTGGAAGACAGATACGCAGTATTTT	CASSPQGWKTDTQYF
TRBV3-1	TRBJ1-5	.	few	TGTGCCAGCAGCCAAGGACAGATTAGCAATCAGCCCCAGCATTTT	CASSQGQISNQPQHF
TRBV28	TRBJ2-7	TRBD1	.	TGTGCCAGCAGTCCACAGGGGGCGTCGAACGAGCAGTACTTC	CASSPQGASNEQYF
TRBV5-1	TRBJ2-1	.	many	TGCGCCAGCAGCGAGTCTGCTAAGCAGTTCTTC	CASSESAKQFF
TRBV12-3/TRBV12-4	TRBJ2-1	.	few	TGTGCCAGCAGTTTAGGGGGGGGGCAGGGCGATGAGCAGTTCTTC	CASSLGGGQGDEQFF
TRBV12-3/TRBV12-4	TRBJ1-6	.	.	TGTGCCAGCAGTGTCGGACAGAGAAATTCACCCCTCCACTTT	CASSVGQRNSPLHF